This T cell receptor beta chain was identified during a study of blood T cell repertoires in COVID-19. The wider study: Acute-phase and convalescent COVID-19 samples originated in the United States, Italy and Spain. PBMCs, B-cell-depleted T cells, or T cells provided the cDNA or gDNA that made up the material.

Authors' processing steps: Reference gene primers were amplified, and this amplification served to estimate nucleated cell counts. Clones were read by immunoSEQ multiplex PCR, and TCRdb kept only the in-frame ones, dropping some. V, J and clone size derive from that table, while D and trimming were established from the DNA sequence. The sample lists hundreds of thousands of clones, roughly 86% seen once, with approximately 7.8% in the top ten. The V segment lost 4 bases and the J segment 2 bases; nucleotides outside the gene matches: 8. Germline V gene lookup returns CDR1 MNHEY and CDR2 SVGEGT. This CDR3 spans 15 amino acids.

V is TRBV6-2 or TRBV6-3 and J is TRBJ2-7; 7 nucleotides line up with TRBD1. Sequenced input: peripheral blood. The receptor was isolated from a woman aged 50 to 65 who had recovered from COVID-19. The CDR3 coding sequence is TGTGCCAGCAGTTCCGACAGGGCGTACCCCTACGAGCAGTACTTC. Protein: CASSSDRAYPYEQYF.